Presented here are 4 T cell receptor beta chains from one specimen sequenced in a study of identical twins' blood T cells. TCRdb redid the calling of the 5' RACE reads with MiXCR, one entry per CDR3 protein. The data show 300,000 to 450,000 distinct CDR3 sequences, 28% seen once. Sequenced input: PBMCs. The receptor set was obtained from a woman aged 18 to 49 in good health.

In this sample, this clonotype turned up many times. V is TRBV20-1 and J is TRBJ2-2; no clear D gene. Trimming pared 0 bases from V and 7 bases from J, leaving 12 bases between. The germline CDR1 and CDR2 sequences are DFQATT and SNEGSKA (reference sequence). The CDR3 has 14 residues. CDR3 nucleotides: TGCAGTGCTAGAGAACCCGCTTCAGGCGGGGAGCTGTTTTTT. It translates to CSAREPASGGELFF.

This clonotype appeared a few times. The chain is built from TRBV14 and TRBJ1-2; D remains unclear. The V gene's germline CDR1 is SGHDN and CDR2 FVKESK. With 3 bases removed from V and 4 bases from J, the gap between germline ends came to 9 bases. This CDR3 is built from 13 residues. CDR3 coding DNA: TGTGCCAGCAGCCAGAGCCAGACCTATGGCTACACCTTC. This encodes CASSQSQTYGYTF. Full variable domain (rest looked up from reference TRBV14 and TRBJ1-2): EAGVTQFPSHSVIEKGQTVTLRCDPISGHDNLYWYRRVMGKEIKFLLHFVKESKQDESGMPNNRFLAERTGGTYSTLKVQPAELEDSGVYFCASSQSQTYGYTFGSGTRLTVV.

This chain connects TRBV6-2 or TRBV6-3 to TRBJ2-1, with a weak D call TRBD1 (5 bases). The CDR3 has 16 residues. Trimming left V 5 bases short and J 0 bases short, with 14 bases between. Germline lookup yields CDR1 MNHEY and CDR2 SVGEGT. DNA for the CDR3: TGTGCCAGCAGTGGGGCCCGTCTAAGCTCCTACAATGAGCAGTTCTTC. This encodes CASSGARLSSYNEQFF.

This clonotype was counted a single time. This chain connects TRBV12-3 or TRBV12-4 to TRBJ1-5, with D perhaps TRBD1 (6 bases). CDR3 length: 15 amino acids. Trimming shortened V by 6 bases and J by 6 bases, and 18 bases separated the two germline ends. The CDR3 DNA reads TGTGCCAGCAGCATAGGACAGTTCGGACGTCAGCCCCAGCATTTT. This codes for CASSIGQFGRQPQHF.